The sequence of this T cell receptor (beta chain) was determined in a study of T cells in Graves' hyperthyroidism and ophthalmopathy (dated 2019 in TCRdb). Background on the whole study: To identify TCR V-J signatures that set the groups apart, the researchers used a discovery cohort of about a hundred patients, made up of around 42 with Graves' ophthalmopathy and some 55 with stable Graves' hyperthyroidism. After sampling, hyperthyroidism patients received methimazole starting at 30 mg daily, and ophthalmopathy patients received high-dose intravenous methylprednisolone. Whether ophthalmopathy could be predicted prospectively was tested in an independent validation cohort made up of approximately 19 hyperthyroidism patients plus 17 patients who later progressed to ophthalmopathy. Thyroid tissue and blood T-cell repertoires from six Graves' hyperthyroidism patients were also compared in the study. The paper reports TCR Vbeta CDR3 sequencing of fewer than 150 peripheral blood samples: approximately 41 ophthalmopathy, under 80 hyperthyroidism and around 17 progressor patients. The 100 discovery patients were randomly divided into training and test sets at a 7:3 ratio.

The V end loses 7 bases and the J end loses 0 bases, and a stretch of 13 bases separates them. As encoded in the germline V gene, CDR1 is SGHVS while CDR2 is FQNEAQ. The CDR3 starts with the cysteine, ends with the phenylalanine, and has 14 residues. The retained sequence is limited to the CDR3, 42 bases, with the frame set at the first base. Overall results and qualifications from the work: A 13 V-J signature model separated ophthalmopathy from stable hyperthyroidism, with 87.88% sensitivity and roughly 81% specificity in cross-validation and 80%/75% in testing. Blood samples also contained most of the expanded thyroid clonotypes (frequency above 0.001), which suggests that blood repertoires may reflect thyroid immune responses. In validation, the model predicted progression to ophthalmopathy with over 60% sensitivity and 72% to 85% specificity, a median of 6.5 months before onset. Sample size was not statistically predetermined, and investigators were not blinded to group allocation.

On this clonotype itself: This clone's antigen is unknown. The sample holds no much larger clone one base away, and base qualities are not on file.

The TCR beta CDR3 regions were amplified from the RNA transcripts. For the first round of RT-PCR on the TCR CDR3, the HTBI primer set was used together with the Qiagen OneStep RT-PCR kit. The libraries were constructed in a second round of multiplex PCR and then size-selected and purified. Paired-end sequencing of the libraries was performed with 100 bp reads on an Illumina HiSeq2000. Regarding the original processing steps: SOAPnuke was used to process the raw data, with reads discarded if the reads contained adapters or uncalled bases, had a mean Phred below 15, or lacked an exact constant-primer or identifier match. High-quality paired reads were merged with COPE v1.2.5, and unique nucleotide sequences were defined as clonotypes. MiTCR v1.1 was used to align the clonotypes against IMGT TRBV, TRBD and TRBJ reference segments. Only V-J combinations with frequency above 0.0001, covering approximately 99% of repertoires, were analysed. A TCS score was defined as the ratio between F50 (clonal expansion) and ExV (chaos), using BLOSUM62-based TCRdist between CDR3 peptides within each V-J. Welch's t-statistics and random forest reduced 450 to 600 V-J features to about 13, which were used in a naive Bayes classifier (R e1071). The similarity between thyroid and blood repertoires was quantified using the Morisita-Horn index. Clones were called with MiXCR by TCRdb after fastp trimmed the public reads at Q25, and only in-frame beta chains were retained. Entries that share a CDR3 protein sequence are merged under the most common genes and DNA. V and J calls and clone size were set by TCRdb, not the authors. The sample yields 550,000 to 700,000 distinct CDR3 sequences; about 43% were counted once. Under 20% of the sample rests with the top ten.

Patients with uncontrolled infections, other autoimmune diseases, pregnancy or lactation were excluded. Diagnoses relied on clinical symptoms, serum thyroxine and TRAb, thyroid ultrasound and orbital computed tomography. Total RNA was extracted with Trizol reagent, and quality was checked on an Agilent 2100 Bioanalyzer. The receptor was derived from an adult woman with Graves' disease, either hyperthyroidism or ophthalmopathy (not recorded which). The chain couples TRBV7-8 to TRBJ2-7; TRBD1 is a possible D gene, resting on 5 matching bases. The sequenced sample was peripheral blood or thyroid tissue (not recorded which). The nucleotide sequence is TGTGCCAGCACCTACAGGCGAACCTCCTACGAGCAGTACTTC. Protein translation: CASTYRRTSYEQYF.